This record looks at one TCR beta chain sequence and its context. These data originate in a study of blood T cell repertoires in COVID-19. The CDR3 runs 14 residues. V dropped 6 bases and J dropped 7; count of bases not matched to a gene: 11. The germline V gene has CDR1 MNHEY and CDR2 SVGAGI. Sequencing used immunoSEQ multiplex PCR; TCRdb keeps in-frame clones, though not all of them. The sample has over 100,000 clones, 84% seen once. The sequenced sample was peripheral blood. This chain links TRBV6-5 with TRBJ1-1; 7 nucleotides line up with TRBD1. This clonotype was obtained from a man aged 40-50 years with active or convalescent COVID-19. The chain's CDR3 is CASRRQGPRGEAFF. CDR3 DNA sequence: TGTGCCAGCAGGCGACAGGGCCCCCGGGGTGAAGCTTTCTTT.